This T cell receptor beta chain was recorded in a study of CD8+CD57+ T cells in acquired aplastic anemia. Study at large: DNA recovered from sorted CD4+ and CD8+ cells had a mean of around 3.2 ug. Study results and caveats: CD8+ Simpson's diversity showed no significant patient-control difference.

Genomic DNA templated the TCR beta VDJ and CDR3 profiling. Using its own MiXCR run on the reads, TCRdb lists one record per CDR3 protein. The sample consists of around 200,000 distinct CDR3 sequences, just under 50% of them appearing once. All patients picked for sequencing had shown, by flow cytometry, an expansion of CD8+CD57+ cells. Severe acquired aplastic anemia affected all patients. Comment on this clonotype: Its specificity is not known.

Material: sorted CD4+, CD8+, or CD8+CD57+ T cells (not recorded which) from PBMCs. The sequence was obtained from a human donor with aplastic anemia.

The CDR3 is CLTGGISYTF. The CDR3 coding sequence is TGTCTCACAGGGGGGATCTCGTACACCTTC. The chain joins TRBV2 to TRBJ1-2; 8 bases agree with TRBD1. The germline V gene encodes CDR1 SNHLY and CDR2 FYNNEI. The CDR3 runs 10 residues.